The entry below gives a single T cell receptor beta chain sequence along with its context. This clone was counted between two and nine times. It lacks a known antigen. It has no much larger one-base neighbor in the sample; base qualities were not kept. This record belongs to a study of beta chain features in type 1 diabetes (dated by TCRdb to the late 2010s). About the full investigation: Mean age, gender distribution, total cell number and subset yield were not different between patients and healthy donors. Across all samples, around 99 million sorted cells were examined, and cell number per subset correlated strongly with RNA yield. The study compared the TCRB repertoires of sorted circulating CD4+ T cell subsets in recently diagnosed type 1 diabetes patients with those in matched healthy donors. Naive and central memory subsets were obtained from all 30 or so donors, but regulatory and stem cell-like memory subsets were isolated from only 8 patients and roughly 8 healthy donors.

Each donor gave one peripheral blood draw, averaging approximately 0.12 L, which was collected into heparinised tubes. A BD FACSAria II was used to sort naive, central memory, regulatory and stem cell-like memory CD4+ T cells with a panel that included CD45RO, CCR7, CD25, CD127, CD95 and CD27. A purity above 98% was achieved for all sorted populations. Right away, PBMCs were isolated by Lymphoprep density gradient centrifugation and were stained directly, with no culture step. So that batch effects would be minimized, each experiment stained and sorted samples in pairs, pairing one healthy donor with one patient. The entire amount of isolated RNA was reverse transcribed using the High Capacity cDNA Reverse Transcription Kit, so the sequenced TCRB transcripts were expressed ones. Naive, central memory and regulatory T cell samples underwent deep immunoSEQ sequencing, averaging around 3.7 million total reads per sample. After sorted cells were lysed in RLT buffer, RNA was extracted with DNase-treated RNeasy Micro or Mini kits, with the choice depending on cell number. Each cell subset was processed on its own to prevent cross-contamination, while patient and healthy donor samples were processed together. The immunoSEQ multiplex PCR was used to amplify TCRB sequences from cDNA, yielding 87-bp fragments that span the CDR3 region. Sequencing of the amplicons was done on the Illumina HiSeq platform. Per the authors' processing: Synthetic template baselines were used to correct PCR bias computationally, reads within Hamming distance 2 were collapsed, and singletons that could not be merged were discarded. Reads were aligned against IMGT so that V, D and J genes, CDR3 length and insertions or deletions at six rearrangement sites could be assigned. Within each subset, clonotype counts were normalized to the number of sorted cells before true diversity and Gini coefficients were calculated with the tcR R package. The overlap coefficient, calculated on TCRB nucleotide sequences, was used to measure repertoire sharing. Out-of-frame TCRB sequences from naive cells were analyzed to stand in for the pre-selection repertoire. What TCRdb holds here is the immuneACCESS table cut down to in-frame rearrangements. Part of the clones is not present; checked against another copy, under half of the missing clones reflect an unresolved V gene, and the others are unexplained. From that table come the V and J calls and clone size; the DNA was used to work out D and trimming. Present in this sample are 500,000 to 850,000 clones, over 11% of which were seen just once. The ten top clones hold approximately 0.043% of the sample.

From a lookup of the germline V gene, CDR1 and CDR2 are SGHDN and FVKESK. From the cysteine up to the phenylalanine, the CDR3 has a length of 13 residues. Only the CDR3 region is kept as DNA, spanning 39 bases read in frame from base 1. At the junction V is shortened by 4 bases and J by 4 bases, with 10 bases in between. Study-wide conclusions, independent of this receptor: A moderate but significant shortening of TCRB CDR3 length was observed in type 1 diabetes patients in all four CD4+ subsets. Naive, central memory and regulatory TCRB repertoires appeared more similar among patients than among healthy donors. Because cDNA was sequenced instead of genomic DNA, activated cells with high expression could be over-represented, although the groups did not differ in activation or CD3 levels. Because small numbers of individuals were included in the HLA sub-analyses, any influence of HLA type on TCRB rearrangement was left unresolved. At VDJ recombination sites, patients with type 1 diabetes made fewer insertions and deleted more nucleotides, a pattern implying thymic rearrangement abnormalities. Shorter templates might have been favored by PCR, but patient and control samples were amplified and corrected together, so both groups would have been affected equally by any skew.

The V gene is TRBV14 and the J gene is TRBJ1-1; the D gene cannot be named for sure. The receptor's source is a man aged 18-30 years with type 1 diabetes. Material: naive CD4+ T cells from blood. The cell subset or site label of this sample denotes: true naive CD4+ T cells. The CDR3 has the sequence CASSLQWTTEAFF. The nucleotide sequence is given as TGTGCCAGCAGCCTACAGTGGACCACTGAAGCTTTCTTT.